This entry is about one T cell receptor (beta chain). In the study's own analysis: It was from reference gene primer amplification that nucleated cell counts were estimated. Using immunoSEQ multiplex PCR, the repertoire was profiled, and TCRdb retains in-frame clones only, with some absent. V and J calls and clone size are those listed in that table; D and trimming were worked out from the DNA. This sample carries 200,000 to 250,000 clones, around 86% of them seen once, and the ten largest clones take 8.2%. Germline-derived CDR1 and CDR2 are LGHDT and YNNKEL (reference sequence). V lost 1 base, J lost 8 bases, and 8 bases lay in between. This CDR3 is built from 13 residues. This specimen comes from a study of blood T cell repertoires in COVID-19. The overall study: Sources were T cells, B-cell-depleted T cells, or PBMCs; the material itself was cDNA or gDNA.

Enrolled during active infection, Seattle patients were then followed longitudinally. This TCR was sampled from a woman aged 80 or over with COVID-19, enrolled during active disease. Material: peripheral blood. The chain recombines TRBV3-1 (or the pseudogene TRBV3-2) with TRBJ1-4; D perhaps matches TRBD1 (5 bases). The CDR3 DNA sequence: TGTGCCAGCAGCCAAGGGGGGGAGGAAAAACTGTTTTTT. Its translation: CASSQGGEEKLFF.